The clone carrying this TCR beta chain showed up many times. Its target is not known. cDNA was made by 5'RACE with 10-nucleotide random UMIs. TCRdb ran MiXCR on the 5' RACE reads and lists one entry per CDR3 protein. In the table there are 40,000 to 55,000 distinct CDR3 sequences, approximately 3% of which are singletons. CDR3 size: 13 residues. Trimming took 6 bases from V and 2 from J, leaving 9 bases between them. Looked up from germline, CDR1 is LNHDA and CDR2 is SQIVND (reference sequence). This record belongs to a study of neurological immune-mediated disorders. Study-wide results and caveats: The level of TCR clonal expansion was highest in patients with HTLV-1-associated myelopathy and lowest in multiple sclerosis, where it fell below the level seen in healthy controls. None of the CDR3 amino acid sequences of expanded clones recurred across subjects, suggesting private repertoires in all groups.

The TCR originated in a woman between 50 and 59 years old with multiple sclerosis. The chain has TRBV19 and TRBJ2-3; D unclear. Source material: PBMCs. Here the CDR3 DNA reads TGTGCCAGTAGAGAGGACCTCACAGATACGCAGTATTTT. Amino acids: CASREDLTDTQYF.